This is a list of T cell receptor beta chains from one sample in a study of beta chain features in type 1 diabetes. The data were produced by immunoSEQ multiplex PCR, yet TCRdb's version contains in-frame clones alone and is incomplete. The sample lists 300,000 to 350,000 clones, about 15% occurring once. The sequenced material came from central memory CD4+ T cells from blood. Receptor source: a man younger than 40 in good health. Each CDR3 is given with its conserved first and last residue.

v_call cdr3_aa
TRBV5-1 CASSLGDGRNQPQHF
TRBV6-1 CASSRGRDTQYF
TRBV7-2 CASSLGNGLQQETQYF
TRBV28 CASAAVHPTRYEQYF
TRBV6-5 CASSYGGRNTEAFF
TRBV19 CASSIATLDTQYF
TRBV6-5 CASSYGFRDDYEQYF
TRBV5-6 CASSPSGSSYNEQFF
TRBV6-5 CASSYSSQGQSPLHF
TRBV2 CASRAGTGPTDTQYF
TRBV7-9 CASSLMGDTEAFF
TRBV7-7 CASSTGRGTQYF
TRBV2 CASSNSRGEETQYF
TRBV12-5 CASGPLAGGETQYF
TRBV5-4 CASSPQVRETQYF
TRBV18 CASSPTGGQGKNIQYF
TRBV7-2 CASSPEYGQKLFF
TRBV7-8 CASSSTADTQYF
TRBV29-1 CSVALGTGPTEQYF
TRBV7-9 CASRQSTSTDTQYF
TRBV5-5 CASSLRVEDTQYF
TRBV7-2 CASSLARLERYNEQFF
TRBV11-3 CASSLDLGDEQFF
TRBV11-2 CASSDEGAGVIIAKNIQYF
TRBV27 CASRLTGKTEAFF
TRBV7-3 CASSPFQGEADTQYF
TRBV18 CASSPGRFEQYF
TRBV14 CASSHLRSSGNTIYF
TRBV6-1 CASSSGIGYTF
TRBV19 CASSQGRGNEQFF
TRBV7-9 CASSFLGQGGGYTF
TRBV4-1 CASSHLSQGKGRTYGYTF
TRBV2 CASRSLAETQYF
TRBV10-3 CATSEYNEQFF
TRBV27 CASSRASGGINEQFF
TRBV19 CASRAEAFGGYTF
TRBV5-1 CASSLDLTGITEAFF
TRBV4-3 CASSQDRDGYEQYF
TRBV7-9 CASSLRRDRGWETQYF
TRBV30 CAWSRSSSGRDYNEQFF
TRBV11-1 CASSYGQGGVFF
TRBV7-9 CASSFGGTSYEQYF
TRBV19 CASSMEAAKFPKNIQYF
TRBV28 CASSLLQGSGNTIYF
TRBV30 CAWRQLSHYGYTF
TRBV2 CASKLTDGGNEQFF
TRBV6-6 CASSYPTGEGNEQFF
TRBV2 CASRRGATGGAKETQYF
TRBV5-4 CASSPGDRANTGELFF
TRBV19 CASRPARGRLTNEKLFF
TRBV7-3 CASSQTGTFGNGYTF
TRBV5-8 CASSQDPYEQYF
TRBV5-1 CASTGQGNYGYTF
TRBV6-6 CASMGEPRVALHF
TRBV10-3 CAIGRGMGQPQHF
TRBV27 CASRPRRQTDSKETQYF
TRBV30 CAYRRPGNTEAFF
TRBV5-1 CASSWGQGVYEQYF
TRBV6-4 CASSVQGGTEAFF
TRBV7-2 CASSLERQSYGYTF